These 26 T cell receptor beta chains were all obtained from the same sample, sequenced in a study of early T cells in non-severe SARS-CoV-2 infection. TCRdb analysed the 5' RACE reads with MiXCR anew, one entry per CDR3 protein. This sample has more than 55,000 distinct CDR3 sequences, with under 15% found just once. Sequenced material: whole blood, taken at baseline. These receptors all come from an adult who was a healthcare worker with PCR-confirmed SARS-CoV-2 infection or an uninfected control (not recorded which).

This clonotype was detected only a few times. J is TRBJ1-6 and V is TRBV7-8; no clear D. Germline V gives CDR1 SGHVS, CDR2 FQNEAQ. The CDR3 covers 12 residues. Trimming left V 1 base short and J 10 bases short, with 5 bases between. This chain's CDR3 is CASSLDRSPLHF. The DNA of the CDR3 is TGTGCCAGCAGCTTAGATAGGTCACCCCTCCACTTT. Looking up the rest from reference TRBV7-8 and TRBJ1-6 gives the full variable domain: GAGVSQSPRYKVAKRGQDVALRCDPISGHVSLFWYQQALGQGPEFLTYFQNEAQLDKSGLPSDRFFAERPEGSVSTLKIQRTQQEDSAVYLCASSLDRSPLHFGNGTRLTVT.

V usage is TRBV5-5 and J usage is TRBJ2-7; D is unclear. The V gene lost 6 bases and the J gene lost 0 bases, with 13 bases spanning the gap. Germline V CDR1 and CDR2: SGHKS, YYEKEE (reference sequence). The CDR3 sequence is 14 residues long. The CDR3 protein is CASTPWVSSYEQYF. CDR3 in DNA: TGTGCCAGCACCCCATGGGTCAGCTCCTACGAGCAGTACTTC.

The V and J genes are TRBV20-1 and TRBJ2-5; a weak D match, TRBD2 (5 bases). The CDR3 extends over 15 amino acids. V was trimmed by 8 bases and J by 2 bases, leaving 21 bases between them. CDR1 and CDR2 (germline): DFQATT, SNEGSKA (reference sequence). Here the CDR3 DNA reads TGCAGTACGACGTCTCAGGCGGGTCCACAAGAGACCCAGTACTTC. It codes for CSTTSQAGPQETQYF.

The chain joins TRBV7-2 to TRBJ2-7; D is undetermined. This CDR3 has 16 amino acids. Germline assignment: CDR1 SGHTA and CDR2 FQGNSA. V lost 0 bases and J lost 4, with 16 bases in between. The CDR3 sequence: CASSLASDPWVYEQYF. DNA of the CDR3: TGTGCCAGCAGCTTAGCTTCGGACCCATGGGTATACGAGCAGTACTTC.

The J gene is TRBJ1-1, the V gene TRBV12-3 or TRBV12-4, with D tentatively TRBD1 (5 bases). This CDR3 has 14 amino acids. Trimming cost V 1 base and J 1 base, with 7 bases left between them. CDR3 nucleotides: TGTGCCAGCAGTTTAGGGGGCGCGAACACTGAAGCTTTCTTT. Encoded protein: CASSLGGANTEAFF.

V is TRBV9 and J is TRBJ1-1; D uncertain. Trimming pared 2 bases from V and 0 bases from J, leaving 8 bases between. The length of the CDR3 is 14 residues. From germline, CDR1 is SGDLS and CDR2 YYNGEE. CDR3 region: CASSVDPMNTEAFF. The CDR3 DNA reads as TGTGCCAGCAGCGTTGACCCCATGAACACTGAAGCTTTCTTT.

This clonotype was counted a few times. This chain links TRBV9 with TRBJ1-3; TRBD1 matches 12 bases. The CDR3 runs 17 residues. Germline-derived CDR1 and CDR2 are SGDLS and YYNGEE. Trimming cost V 4 bases and J 1 base; bases outside gene matches: 6. CDR3 sequence (DNA): TGTGCCAGCAGCCCCCGGGACAGGGGGCTGTCTGGAAACACCATATATTTT. Protein sequence: CASSPRDRGLSGNTIYF. Complete variable domain (other parts from reference TRBV9 and TRBJ1-3): DSGVTQTPKHLITATGQRVTLRCSPRSGDLSVYWYQQSLDQGLQFLIQYYNGEERAKGNILERFSAQQFPDLHSELNLSSLELGDSALYFCASSPRDRGLSGNTIYFGEGSWLTVV.

This clonotype was counted a few times. J is TRBJ2-7 and V is TRBV28; D unresolved. Trimming stripped 2 bases from V and 2 bases from J, with 10 bases between. This CDR3 is 14 amino acids long. From germline, CDR1 is MDHEN and CDR2 SYDVKM. CDR3 DNA sequence: TGTGCCAGCAGTTTAAGGGCACCCCCCTACGAGCAGTACTTC. It specifies CASSLRAPPYEQYF.

There are a few counts of this clonotype. This sequence joins TRBV9 and TRBJ2-7; 8 bases are a match to TRBD1. Looked up from germline, CDR1 is SGDLS and CDR2 is YYNGEE. The CDR3 length is 14 residues. Trimming took 6 bases from V and 6 from J; bases not matched to a gene: 11. In nucleotides, the CDR3 is TGTGCCAGCACCCCCGGGACAGGAAATTTCGAGCAGTACTTC. Its translation: CASTPGTGNFEQYF.

This clonotype was picked up a small number of times. The chain is built from TRBV11-3 and TRBJ2-3; D could derive from TRBD1 or TRBD2 (6 bases each). Germline CDR1 SGHNT, CDR2 YENEEA. CDR3 size: 18 residues. Between the trimmed V and J ends, which lost 1 base and 2 bases, there was a span of 19 bases. In DNA, the CDR3 is TGTGCCAGCAGCTTAGTTACCCGATGGGGGGCGATCACAGATACGCAGTATTTT. Protein sequence: CASSLVTRWGAITDTQYF.

This chain uses TRBV27 with TRBJ1-2; D is possibly TRBD1 (6 bases). The CDR3 spans 14 residues. V lost 4 bases and J lost 6, with 15 bases in between. Germline CDR1 MNHEY, CDR2 SMNVEV (reference sequence). CDR3 in amino acids: CASSSPLGGNGYTF. CDR3 nucleotide sequence: TGTGCCAGCAGTTCCCCCCTAGGGGGAAATGGCTACACCTTC.

The rearrangement links TRBV27 to TRBJ2-7; tentative D call: TRBD1 (6 bases). V shed 6 bases and J shed 1 base, with 13 bases lying between them. Per germline, CDR1 MNHEY and CDR2 SMNVEV (reference sequence). This CDR3 contains 14 residues. CDR3 nucleotide sequence: TGTGCCAGCAGCCGACCCGGACAGTCCTACGAGCAGTACTTC. It specifies CASSRPGQSYEQYF.

This clonotype is classed as hyperexpanded. This sequence joins TRBV18 and TRBJ1-6, with D uncertain. The V gene lost 2 bases and the J gene lost 10 bases, with 3 bases spanning the gap. The CDR3 is made up of 11 amino acids. CDR1 and CDR2 (germline): KGHSH, LQKENI. The CDR3: CASSPNSPLHF. CDR3 DNA sequence: TGTGCCAGCTCACCAAACTCACCCCTCCACTTT.

This chain links TRBV24-1 with TRBJ2-1; TRBD2 is a possible D gene (6 bases). Between the trimmed V and J ends, which lost 5 bases and 0 bases, there was a span of 10 bases. The CDR3 covers 15 residues. CDR1 is KGHDR, CDR2 SFDVKD, per germline. The CDR3 sequence: CATSAHGSSYNEQFF. Written as DNA, the CDR3 is TGTGCCACCAGTGCTCACGGGAGCTCCTACAATGAGCAGTTCTTC.

The V gene is TRBV7-9, the J gene TRBJ1-1; D not resolved. V dropped 5 bases and J dropped 4 bases, with 14 bases sitting between them. Germline CDR1 SEHNR, CDR2 FQNEAQ (reference sequence). The CDR3 totals 14 residues. CDR3 residues: CASSPGPGSTEAFF. DNA for the CDR3: TGTGCCAGCAGCCCTGGCCCGGGAAGCACTGAAGCTTTCTTT.

Ten or more counts support this clonotype. The chain joins TRBV28 to TRBJ1-5, with D hard to call. V was pared by 6 bases and J by 5 bases, with 14 bases between. The length of the CDR3 is 14 residues. Germline V gene data show CDR1 as MDHEN and CDR2 as SYDVKM. CDR3 loop: CASRKTRDYQPQHF. In DNA form, the CDR3 reads TGTGCCAGCAGGAAGACACGCGACTATCAGCCCCAGCATTTT. The full variable domain, rest sourced from reference TRBV28 and TRBJ1-5, is DVKVTQSSRYLVKRTGEKVFLECVQDMDHENMFWYRQDPGLGLRLIYFSYDVKMKEKGDIPEGYSVSREKKERFSLILESASTNQTSMYLCASRKTRDYQPQHFGDGTRLSIL.

This clonotype has ten or more counts. This chain joins TRBV20-1 and TRBJ1-5; D is unresolved. The germline V and J ends were trimmed by 0 bases and 8 bases, with 14 bases remaining between them. Germline-derived CDR1 and CDR2 are DFQATT and SNEGSKA (reference sequence). This CDR3 is 14 amino acids long. The CDR3 spells CSARDFRDMEPQHF. The CDR3 bases are TGCAGTGCTAGAGATTTCCGTGACATGGAGCCCCAGCATTTT.

The rearrangement links TRBV10-2 to TRBJ1-2, with D maybe TRBD1 (5 bases). V lost 9 bases and J 4 bases, leaving 18 bases between the germline ends. The CDR3 extends over 14 amino acids. The germline V gene encodes CDR1 WSHSY and CDR2 SAAADI. The CDR3 DNA is TGCGCCAGTAGAAGTAGAGGGGCGGTCTATGGCTACACCTTC. As protein: CASRSRGAVYGYTF.

This clonotype has a handful of counts. The chain has TRBV11-2 and TRBJ2-1; D tentatively fits TRBD1 or TRBD2 (5 bases each). Germline lookup yields CDR1 SGHAT and CDR2 FQNNGV. V was cut by 5 bases and J by 2 bases, with 16 bases left in between. This CDR3 is 16 amino acids long. CDR3 in amino acids: CASSPLGRAAYNEQFF. As DNA, the CDR3 is TGTGCCAGCAGCCCGTTGGGGCGGGCCGCCTACAATGAGCAGTTCTTC.

The CDR3 sequence is CASSQVENQPQHF. CDR3 DNA: TGCGCCAGCAGCCAAGTGGAGAATCAGCCCCAGCATTTT. The J gene is TRBJ1-5, the V gene TRBV4-1, with unresolved D. The V gene's germline CDR1 is MGHRA and CDR2 YSYEKL. Trimming stripped 1 base from V and 4 bases from J, with 5 bases between. CDR3 size: 13 residues.

The V and J genes are TRBV14 and TRBJ2-7; TRBD1 matches 9 bases. With 4 bases clipped from V and 1 base from J, the junction kept 5 bases outside the gene matches. The germline gives CDR1 SGHDN, CDR2 FVKESK. The CDR3 has 15 amino acids. The CDR3 DNA is TGTGCCAGCAGCCTATACAGGGGGCTGTCCTACGAGCAGTACTTC. Amino acid sequence: CASSLYRGLSYEQYF.

The gene calls are TRBV7-6 and TRBJ2-3, with D hard to call. This CDR3 comprises 12 residues. V shed 4 bases and J shed 6 bases, with 8 bases lying between them. CDR1 and CDR2 from the germline V gene are SGHVS and FNYEAQ. As DNA, the CDR3 is TGTGCCAGCAGCTACCTGAGGGATACGCAGTATTTT. Translated: CASSYLRDTQYF.

This clonotype was counted a few times. The chain has TRBV10-3 and TRBJ2-7, with D perhaps TRBD2 (5 bases). The V gene lost 2 bases and the J gene lost 0 bases, with 8 bases spanning the gap. The V gene's germline CDR1 is ENHRY and CDR2 SYGVKD. This CDR3 is built from 14 residues. CDR3 DNA: TGTGCCATCAGTGAGAGAGGGATCTCCTACGAGCAGTACTTC. Translated: CAISERGISYEQYF.

The chain joins TRBV12-3 or TRBV12-4 to TRBJ1-1, with 9 nucleotides matching TRBD1. The CDR3 sequence is 16 residues long. After removal of 4 bases from V and 5 bases from J, the junction contained 11 bases not matched to a gene. The CDR3 sequence: CASSSYPGQGTTEAFF. The CDR3 DNA reads TGTGCCAGCAGTTCATATCCGGGACAGGGTACGACTGAAGCTTTCTTT.

This sequence joins TRBV5-5 and TRBJ1-1; D is uncertain. The ends were cut back, 0 bases at V and 1 base at J, with 7 bases in the middle. The CDR3 is made up of 14 amino acids. Per germline, CDR1 SGHKS and CDR2 YYEKEE (reference sequence). The CDR3 DNA is TGTGCCAGCAGCTTGGATTTTCGGAACACTGAAGCTTTCTTT. Translation gives CASSLDFRNTEAFF.

This clonotype has a handful of counts. This sequence joins TRBV29-1 and TRBJ1-1, with D possibly being TRBD1 (6 bases). V lost 1 base to trimming and J lost 8 bases, with 23 bases between them. The length of the CDR3 is 16 residues. CDR1 SQVTM and CDR2 ANQGSEA come from the germline V gene. The CDR3 nucleotides are TGCAGCGTTGAAGGACACCCGACAGGCTACCTTAGGGAAGCTTTCTTT. Its protein is CSVEGHPTGYLREAFF.